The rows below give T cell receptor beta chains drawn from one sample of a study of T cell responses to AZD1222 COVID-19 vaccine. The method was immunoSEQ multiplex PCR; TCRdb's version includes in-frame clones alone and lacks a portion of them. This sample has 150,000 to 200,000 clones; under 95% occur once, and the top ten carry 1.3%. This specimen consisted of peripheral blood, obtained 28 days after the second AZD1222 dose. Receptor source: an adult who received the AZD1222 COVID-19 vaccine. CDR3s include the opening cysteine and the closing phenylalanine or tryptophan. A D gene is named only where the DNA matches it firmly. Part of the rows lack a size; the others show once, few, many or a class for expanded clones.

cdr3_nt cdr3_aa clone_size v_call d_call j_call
TGCGCCAGCAGCCAACCAGGGACAGGTAGAGCCTACGAGCAGTACTTC CASSQPGTGRAYEQYF NA TRBV4-1 TRBD1 TRBJ2-7
TGTGCCAGCAGCCTGACGGGACTCTCCACAGATACGCAGTATTTT CASSLTGLSTDTQYF NA TRBV7-3 NA TRBJ2-3
TGCGCCAGCAGTGAGGTGGCCGGCTATAGCAATCAGCCCCAGCATTTT CASSEVAGYSNQPQHF NA TRBV10-2 NA TRBJ1-5
TGTGCCACCAGTGATTTGGGGTCGGACTATGGCTACACCTTC CATSDLGSDYGYTF NA TRBV24-1 NA TRBJ1-2
TGTGCCAGCTCACCTGATGACAGAGGACAGTACTTC CASSPDDRGQYF NA TRBV18 NA TRBJ2-7
TGTGCCAGTAGTACCGCCGGGACAGCGGCTAACTATGGCTACACCTTC CASSTAGTAANYGYTF NA TRBV19 TRBD1 TRBJ1-2
TGCAGCGTTGAAGAGACAGAAAAACTGTTTTTT CSVEETEKLFF NA TRBV29-1 NA TRBJ1-4
TGTGCCTGGAGTTTGACAGGGTTAGGTACAGATACGCAGTATTTT CAWSLTGLGTDTQYF NA TRBV30 TRBD1 TRBJ2-3
TGTGCCAGCAGCTCACGCCTCCCATGGGGCAATCAGCCCCAGCATTTT CASSSRLPWGNQPQHF NA TRBV2 NA TRBJ1-5
TGTGCCAGCAGGCGAGGGGGCGTGGGCAATCAGCCCCAGCATTTT CASRRGGVGNQPQHF NA TRBV6-5 TRBD1 TRBJ1-5
TGTGCCAGCAGCCTAACGGGGGGAGGACCATACAATGAGCAGTTCTTC CASSLTGGGPYNEQFF NA TRBV7-3 TRBD2 TRBJ2-1
TGCGCCAGCAGCTTGGATGGCGGAGCCACAGATACGCAGTATTTT CASSLDGGATDTQYF NA TRBV5-1 NA TRBJ2-3
TGTGCCAGCAGCTCGGACTTGTCCTACGAGCAGTACTTC CASSSDLSYEQYF NA TRBV12-3/TRBV12-4 NA TRBJ2-7
TGTGCCAGCAGCTTTAGTATTTACGGCGCAGATACGCAGTATTTT CASSFSIYGADTQYF NA TRBV5-6 NA TRBJ2-3
TGTGCCACTATACAGGGGACTAGCGGGGCCAATGAGCAGTTCTTC CATIQGTSGANEQFF NA TRBV2 TRBD2 TRBJ2-1
TGTGCCAGCAGTTACCCTCGTTTTGGGGGAGGGGACTATGGCTACACCTTC CASSYPRFGGGDYGYTF once TRBV6-8 NA TRBJ1-2
TGTGCCAGCAGCGCCTCCGGGACAGGGCATAATGAAAAACTGTTTTTT CASSASGTGHNEKLFF NA TRBV5-4 TRBD1 TRBJ1-4
TGTGCCAGCAAGCAAGACGTGTACGAGCAGTACTTC CASKQDVYEQYF once TRBV28 NA TRBJ2-7
TGCGCCAGCAGCCAAGTTGGGGGGTTGACCTATGGCTACACCTTC CASSQVGGLTYGYTF NA TRBV4-1 NA TRBJ1-2
TGTGCCAGCAGCAACGGACAGGGTTCCTACGAGCAGTACTTC CASSNGQGSYEQYF NA TRBV6-2/TRBV6-3 TRBD1 TRBJ2-7
TGCGCCAGCAGCTGGGGACAGGGTAATGGCTATGGCTACACCTTC CASSWGQGNGYGYTF NA TRBV5-1 TRBD1 TRBJ1-2
TGTGCCAGCAGTTTACAGGGAAACAGGGCAAACATTCAGTACTTC CASSLQGNRANIQYF NA TRBV28 NA TRBJ2-4
TGCGCCAGCAGCTTGGAACCGACTAGCGGGAGCCCTAATGAGCAGTTCTTC CASSLEPTSGSPNEQFF NA TRBV5-1 TRBD2 TRBJ2-1
TGTGCCAGCAGCCCTTACGGGGTTCGGCTTAGCAATCAGCCCCAGCATTTT CASSPYGVRLSNQPQHF NA TRBV6-2/TRBV6-3 NA TRBJ1-5
TGTGCCAGCAGCCAAAGGGGGCCATCCACAGATACGCAGTATTTT CASSQRGPSTDTQYF NA TRBV3-1/TRBV3-2 TRBD1 TRBJ2-3
TGTGCCAGCAGCTCACAGGGGGCTGGGGCCAACGTCCTGACTTTC CASSSQGAGANVLTF NA TRBV7-2 TRBD1 TRBJ2-6
TGCGCCAGCAGCTTGGCAGTAGCTGGCGAGCAGTACTTC CASSLAVAGEQYF once TRBV5-1 NA TRBJ2-7
TGCGCCAGCAGCCCCGGGACATTGAACACCGGGGAGCTGTTTTTT CASSPGTLNTGELFF NA TRBV5-1 NA TRBJ2-2
TGCAGCGTTTTGACTAGCGGGACCGAGACCCAGTACTTC CSVLTSGTETQYF NA TRBV29-1 TRBD2 TRBJ2-5
TGTGCCAGTAGTAAGACAGGGAGCAATCAGCCCCAGCATTTT CASSKTGSNQPQHF NA TRBV19 TRBD1 TRBJ1-5
TGTGCCAGCAGCCAGATTGTCGGGACAGACTACGAGCAGTACTTC CASSQIVGTDYEQYF NA TRBV4-2 TRBD1 TRBJ2-7